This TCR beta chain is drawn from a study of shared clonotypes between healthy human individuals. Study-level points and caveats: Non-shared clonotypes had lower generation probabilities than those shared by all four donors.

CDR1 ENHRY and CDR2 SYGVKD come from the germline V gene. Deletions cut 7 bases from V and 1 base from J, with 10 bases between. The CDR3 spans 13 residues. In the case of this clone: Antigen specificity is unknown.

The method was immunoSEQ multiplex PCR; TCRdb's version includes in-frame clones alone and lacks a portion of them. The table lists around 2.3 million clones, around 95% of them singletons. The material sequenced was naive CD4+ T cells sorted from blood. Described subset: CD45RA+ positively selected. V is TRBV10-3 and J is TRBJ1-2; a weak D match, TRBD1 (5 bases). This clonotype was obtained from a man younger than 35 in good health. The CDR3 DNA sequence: TGTGCCATCACCGGGGGGTATAACTATGGCTACACCTTC. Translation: CAITGGYNYGYTF.